This is a list of T cell receptor beta chains from one sample in a study of blood T cell repertoires in COVID-19. Generated by immunoSEQ multiplex PCR, the TCRdb table keeps only in-frame clones and is missing some. The sample carries around 72,000 clones, approximately 82% recorded once. Sequenced sample: peripheral blood. Receptors were obtained from a woman of 80 years or more with acute or convalescent COVID-19. Each CDR3 is given without its conserved first and last residue.

V: TRBV6-1
J: TRBJ1-2
length: 14
CDR3: ASSESPGQPSYGYT

V: TRBV5-1
J: TRBJ2-7
length: 14
CDR3: ASSLASGTGTYEQY

V: TRBV19
J: TRBJ2-3
length: 13
CDR3: ASSTRTSATDTLY

V: TRBV21-1
J: TRBJ2-7
length: 11
CDR3: ASSKKGLYEQY

V: TRBV30
J: TRBJ1-6
length: 12
CDR3: AWSDRGNNSPLH

V: TRBV6-6
J: TRBJ2-5
length: 14
CDR3: ASSSEPGRYQETQY

V: TRBV24-1
J: TRBJ2-1
length: 14
CDR3: ATSDPLAGASNEQF

V: TRBV9
J: TRBJ2-1
length: 13
CDR3: ASSVDGGAVNEQF

V: TRBV30
J: TRBJ1-5
length: 14
CDR3: AWSVRGRVNNQPQH

V: TRBV5-1
J: TRBJ1-1
length: 15
CDR3: ASSLAGGQGLNTEAF

V: TRBV18
J: TRBJ1-3
length: 15
CDR3: ASSPPGGQISGNTIY

V: TRBV18
J: TRBJ2-7
length: 13
CDR3: ASSPGTSGSYEQY

V: TRBV5-5
J: TRBJ1-3
length: 18
CDR3: ASSLESFGPSGIPGNTIY

V: TRBV10-3
J: TRBJ1-2
length: 14
CDR3: AISGLVGQGEDGYT

V: TRBV5-1
J: TRBJ1-4
length: 12
CDR3: ASSLEGGMEKLF

V: TRBV19
J: TRBJ1-2
length: 13
CDR3: ASSIDRGRIRGYT

V: TRBV5-1
J: TRBJ2-7
length: 12
CDR3: ASSLGLASYEQY

V: TRBV18
J: TRBJ1-3
length: 14
CDR3: ASSGRPQSSGNTIY

V: TRBV19
J: TRBJ2-6
length: 13
CDR3: ASSPTGAGANVLT

V: TRBV3-1/TRBV3-2
J: TRBJ1-1
length: 12
CDR3: ASRAGGAGTEAF